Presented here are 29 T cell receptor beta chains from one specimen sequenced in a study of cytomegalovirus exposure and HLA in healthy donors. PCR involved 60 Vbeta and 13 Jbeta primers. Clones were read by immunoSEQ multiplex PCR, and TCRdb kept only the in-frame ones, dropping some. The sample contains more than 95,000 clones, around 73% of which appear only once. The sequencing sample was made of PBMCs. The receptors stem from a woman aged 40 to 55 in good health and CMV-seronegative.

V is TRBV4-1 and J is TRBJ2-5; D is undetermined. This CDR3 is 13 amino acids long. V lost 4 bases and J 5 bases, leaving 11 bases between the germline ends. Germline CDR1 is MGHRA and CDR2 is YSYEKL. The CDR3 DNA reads TGCGCCAGCAGCCCCCAACGGGTGGAGACCCAGTACTTC. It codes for CASSPQRVETQYF.

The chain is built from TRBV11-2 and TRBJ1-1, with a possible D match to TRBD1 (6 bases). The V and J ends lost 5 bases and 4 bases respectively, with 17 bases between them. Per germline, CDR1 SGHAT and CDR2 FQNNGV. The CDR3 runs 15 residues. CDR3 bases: TGTGCCAGCAGCACAGGACAGCCTGCTTTCACTGAAGCTTTCTTT. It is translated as CASSTGQPAFTEAFF.

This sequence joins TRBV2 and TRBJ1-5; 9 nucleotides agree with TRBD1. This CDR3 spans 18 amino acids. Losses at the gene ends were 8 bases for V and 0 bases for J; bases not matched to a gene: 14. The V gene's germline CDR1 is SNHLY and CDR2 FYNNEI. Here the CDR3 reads CASGLQSGQGISNQPQHF. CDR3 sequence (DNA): TGTGCCAGCGGCTTGCAGTCGGGACAGGGCATTAGCAATCAGCCCCAGCATTTT.

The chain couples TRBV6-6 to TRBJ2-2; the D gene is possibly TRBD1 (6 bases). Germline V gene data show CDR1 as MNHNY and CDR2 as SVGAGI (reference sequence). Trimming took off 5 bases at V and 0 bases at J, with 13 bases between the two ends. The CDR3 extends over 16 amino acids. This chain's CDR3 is CASSTRTVANTGELFF. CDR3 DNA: TGTGCCAGCAGTACCCGGACAGTCGCGAACACCGGGGAGCTGTTTTTT.

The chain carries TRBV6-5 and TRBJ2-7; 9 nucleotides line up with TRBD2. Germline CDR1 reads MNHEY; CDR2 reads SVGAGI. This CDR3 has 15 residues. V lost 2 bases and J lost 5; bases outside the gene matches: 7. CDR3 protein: CASSYNPSGTDEQYF. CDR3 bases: TGTGCCAGCAGTTACAACCCTAGCGGGACCGACGAGCAGTACTTC.

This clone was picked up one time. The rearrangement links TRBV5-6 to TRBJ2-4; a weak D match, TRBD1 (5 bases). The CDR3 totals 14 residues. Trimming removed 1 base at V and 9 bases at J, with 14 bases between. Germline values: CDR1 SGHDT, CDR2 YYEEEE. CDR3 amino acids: CASSLSQVSTIQYF. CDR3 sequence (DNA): TGTGCCAGCAGCTTGTCACAGGTTTCTACCATTCAGTACTTC.

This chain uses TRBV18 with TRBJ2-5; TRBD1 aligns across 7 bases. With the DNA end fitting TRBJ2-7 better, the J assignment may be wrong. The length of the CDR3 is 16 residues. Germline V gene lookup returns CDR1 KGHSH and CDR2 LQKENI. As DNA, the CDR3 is TGTGCCAGCTCACTCTCATACGGGACAGACCTCTACGAGCAGTACTTC. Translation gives CASSLSYGTDLYEQYF.

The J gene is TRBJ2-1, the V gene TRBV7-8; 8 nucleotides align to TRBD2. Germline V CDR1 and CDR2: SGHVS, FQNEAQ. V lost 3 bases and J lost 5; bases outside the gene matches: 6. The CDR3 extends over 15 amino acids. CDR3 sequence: CASSFLTSVNNEQFF. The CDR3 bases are TGTGCCAGCAGCTTTTTGACTAGCGTAAACAATGAGCAGTTCTTC.

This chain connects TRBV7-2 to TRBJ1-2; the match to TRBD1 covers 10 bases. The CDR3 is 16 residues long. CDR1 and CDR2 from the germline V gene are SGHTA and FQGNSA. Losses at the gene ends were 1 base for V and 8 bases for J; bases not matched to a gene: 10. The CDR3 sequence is CASSLEGTGASGGYTF. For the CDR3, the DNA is TGTGCCAGCAGCTTAGAAGGGACAGGGGCATCAGGAGGCTACACCTTC. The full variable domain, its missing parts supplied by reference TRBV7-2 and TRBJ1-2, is GAGVSQSPSNKVTEKGKDVELRCDPISGHTALYWYRQSLGQGLEFLIYFQGNSAPDKSGLPSDRFSAERTGGSVSTLTIQRTQQEDSAVYLCASSLEGTGASGGYTFGSGTRLTVV.

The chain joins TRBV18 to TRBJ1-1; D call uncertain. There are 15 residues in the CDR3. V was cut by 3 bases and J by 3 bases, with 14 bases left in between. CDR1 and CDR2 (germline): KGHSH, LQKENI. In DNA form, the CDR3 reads TGTGCCAGCTCACCCCTCGGGGTGCCGGACACTGAAGCTTTCTTT. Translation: CASSPLGVPDTEAFF.

The CDR3 sequence is CASSLGGGRHEQFF. CDR3 bases: TGTGCCAGCAGCTTAGGTGGCGGTAGGCATGAGCAGTTCTTC. The genes are TRBV7-6 and TRBJ2-1, with unresolved D. V was clipped by 1 base and J by 8 bases, with 12 bases between them. Germline lookup yields CDR1 SGHVS and CDR2 FNYEAQ. The length of the CDR3 is 14 residues.

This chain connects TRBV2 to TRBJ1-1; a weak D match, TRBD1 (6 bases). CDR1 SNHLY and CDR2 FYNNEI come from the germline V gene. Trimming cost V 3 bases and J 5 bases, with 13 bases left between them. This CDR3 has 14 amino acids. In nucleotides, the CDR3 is TGTGCCAGCAGTGAGGAGCAGGGGTGGACTGAAGCTTTCTTT. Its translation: CASSEEQGWTEAFF.

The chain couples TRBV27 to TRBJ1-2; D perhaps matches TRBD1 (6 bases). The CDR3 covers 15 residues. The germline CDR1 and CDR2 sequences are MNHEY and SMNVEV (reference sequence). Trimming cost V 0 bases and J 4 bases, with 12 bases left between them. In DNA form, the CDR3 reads TGTGCCAGCAGTTTATCGGCAGGGGTGGGCTATGGCTACACCTTC. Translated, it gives CASSLSAGVGYGYTF.

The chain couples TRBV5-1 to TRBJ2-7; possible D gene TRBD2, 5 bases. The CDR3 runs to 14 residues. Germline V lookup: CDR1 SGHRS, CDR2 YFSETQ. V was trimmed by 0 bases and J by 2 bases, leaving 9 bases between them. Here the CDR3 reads CASSLENGAYEQYF. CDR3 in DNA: TGCGCCAGCAGCTTGGAGAACGGGGCCTACGAGCAGTACTTC.

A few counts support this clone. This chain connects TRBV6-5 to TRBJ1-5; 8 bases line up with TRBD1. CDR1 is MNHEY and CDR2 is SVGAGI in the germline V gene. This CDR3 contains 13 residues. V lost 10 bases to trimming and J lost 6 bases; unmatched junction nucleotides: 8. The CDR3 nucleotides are TGTGCCACCGCTTTCAGGGGGCGTCAGCCCCAGCATTTT. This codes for CATAFRGRQPQHF.

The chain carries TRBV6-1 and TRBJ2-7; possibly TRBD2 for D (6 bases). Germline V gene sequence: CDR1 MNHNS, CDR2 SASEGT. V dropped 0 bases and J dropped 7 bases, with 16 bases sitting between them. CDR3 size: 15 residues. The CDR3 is CASSEAGLGVWEQYF. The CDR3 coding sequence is TGTGCCAGCAGTGAAGCGGGACTGGGAGTATGGGAGCAGTACTTC.

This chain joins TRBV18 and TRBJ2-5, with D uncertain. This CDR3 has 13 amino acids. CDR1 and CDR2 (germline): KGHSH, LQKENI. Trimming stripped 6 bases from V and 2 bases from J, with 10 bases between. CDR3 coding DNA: TGTGCCAGCTCTCTAACAGTTCAAGAGACCCAGTACTTC. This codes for CASSLTVQETQYF.

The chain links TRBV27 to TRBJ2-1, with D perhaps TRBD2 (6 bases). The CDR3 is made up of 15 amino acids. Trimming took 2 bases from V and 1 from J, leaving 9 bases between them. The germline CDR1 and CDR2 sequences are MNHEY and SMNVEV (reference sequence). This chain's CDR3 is CASSLGGISYNEQFF. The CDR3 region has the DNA TGTGCCAGCAGTTTAGGCGGGATATCCTACAATGAGCAGTTCTTC.

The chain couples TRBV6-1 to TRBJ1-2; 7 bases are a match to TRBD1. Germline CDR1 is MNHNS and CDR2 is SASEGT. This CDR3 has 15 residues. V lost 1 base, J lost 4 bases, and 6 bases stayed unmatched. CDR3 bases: TGTGCCAGCAGTGAAGAGAGGGACAGAACCTATGGCTACACCTTC. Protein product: CASSEERDRTYGYTF.

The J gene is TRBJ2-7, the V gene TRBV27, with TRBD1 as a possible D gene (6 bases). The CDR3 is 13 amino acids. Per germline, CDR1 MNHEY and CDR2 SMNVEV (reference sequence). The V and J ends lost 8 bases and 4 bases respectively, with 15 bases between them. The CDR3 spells CASGSRGWYEQYF. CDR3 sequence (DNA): TGTGCCAGCGGTTCCAGGGGCTGGTACGAGCAGTACTTC.

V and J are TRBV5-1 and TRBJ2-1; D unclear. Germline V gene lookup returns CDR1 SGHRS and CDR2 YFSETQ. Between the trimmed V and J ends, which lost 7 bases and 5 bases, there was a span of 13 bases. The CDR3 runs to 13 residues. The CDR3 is CASALVVHNEQFF. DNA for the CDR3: TGCGCCAGCGCGCTAGTAGTGCACAATGAGCAGTTCTTC. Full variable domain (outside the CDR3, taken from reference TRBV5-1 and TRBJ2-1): KAGVTQTPRYLIKTRGQQVTLSCSPISGHRSVSWYQQTPGQGLQFLFEYFSETQRNKGNFPGRFSGRQFSNSRSEMNVSTLELGDSALYLCASALVVHNEQFFGPGTRLTVL.

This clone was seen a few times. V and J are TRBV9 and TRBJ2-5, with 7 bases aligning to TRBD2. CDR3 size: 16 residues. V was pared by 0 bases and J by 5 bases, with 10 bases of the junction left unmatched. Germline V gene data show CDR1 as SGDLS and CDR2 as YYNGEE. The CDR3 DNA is TGTGCCAGCAGCGTAGGTGGGGGAGGGCCCTTGGAGACCCAGTACTTC. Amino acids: CASSVGGGGPLETQYF.

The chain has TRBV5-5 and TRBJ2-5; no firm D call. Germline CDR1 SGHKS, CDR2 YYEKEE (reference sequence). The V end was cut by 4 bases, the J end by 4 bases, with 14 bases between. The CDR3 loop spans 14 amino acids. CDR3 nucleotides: TGTGCCAGCAGCCCAACGGGTAGTCCAGAGACCCAGTACTTC. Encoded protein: CASSPTGSPETQYF.

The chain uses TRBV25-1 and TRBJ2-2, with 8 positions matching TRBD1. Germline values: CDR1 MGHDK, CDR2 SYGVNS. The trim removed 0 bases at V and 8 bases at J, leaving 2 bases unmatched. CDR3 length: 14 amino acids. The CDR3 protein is CASSEYQGAGELFF. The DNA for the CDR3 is TGTGCCAGCAGTGAATACCAGGGGGCTGGGGAGCTGTTTTTT.

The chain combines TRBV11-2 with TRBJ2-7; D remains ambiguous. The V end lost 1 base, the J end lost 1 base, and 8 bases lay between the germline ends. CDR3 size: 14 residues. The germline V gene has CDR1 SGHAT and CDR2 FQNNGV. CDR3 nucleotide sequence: TGTGCCAGCAGCTTAGTGGGCCTTTCCTACGAGCAGTACTTC. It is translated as CASSLVGLSYEQYF. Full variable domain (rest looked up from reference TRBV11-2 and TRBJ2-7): EAGVAQSPRYKIIEKRQSVAFWCNPISGHATLYWYQQILGQGPKLLIQFQNNGVVDDSQLPKDRFSAERLKGVDSTLKIQPAKLEDSAVYLCASSLVGLSYEQYFGPGTRLTVT.

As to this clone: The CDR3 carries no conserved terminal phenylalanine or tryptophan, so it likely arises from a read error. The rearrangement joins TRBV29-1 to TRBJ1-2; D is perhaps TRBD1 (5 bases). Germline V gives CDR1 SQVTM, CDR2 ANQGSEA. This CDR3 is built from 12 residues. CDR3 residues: CSIDWRGYGYTL. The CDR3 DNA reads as TGCAGCATTGATTGGAGGGGCTATGGCTACACCCTC.

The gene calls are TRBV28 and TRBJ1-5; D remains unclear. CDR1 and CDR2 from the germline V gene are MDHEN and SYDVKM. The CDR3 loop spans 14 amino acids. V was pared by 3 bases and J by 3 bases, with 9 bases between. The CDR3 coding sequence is TGTGCCAGCAGTTTCCCGGGGTTCAATCAGCCCCAGCATTTT. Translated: CASSFPGFNQPQHF.

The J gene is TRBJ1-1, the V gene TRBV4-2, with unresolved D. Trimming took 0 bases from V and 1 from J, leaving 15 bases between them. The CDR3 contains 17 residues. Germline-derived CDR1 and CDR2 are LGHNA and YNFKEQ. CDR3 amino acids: CASSQERGWGKNTEAFF. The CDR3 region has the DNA TGTGCCAGCAGCCAAGAGCGGGGATGGGGAAAGAACACTGAAGCTTTCTTT.

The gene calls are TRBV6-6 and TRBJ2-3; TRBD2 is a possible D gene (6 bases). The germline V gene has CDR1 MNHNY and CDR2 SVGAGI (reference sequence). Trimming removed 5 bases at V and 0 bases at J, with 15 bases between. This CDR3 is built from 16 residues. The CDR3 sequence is CASSTGLLISTDTQYF. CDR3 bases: TGTGCCAGCAGTACGGGACTCCTGATAAGCACAGATACGCAGTATTTT.